What follows are 16 T cell receptor beta chains derived from one specimen sequenced in a study of CD8 T cells in Susac syndrome. About 0.5 to 1 ug RNA was reverse transcribed with random hexamers. In TCRdb, the immunoSEQ multiplex PCR reads were re-called with MiXCR into one record per CDR3 protein. The repertoire holds about 180,000 distinct CDR3 sequences, with more than 90% as singletons. The sample was CD4+ T cells from PBMCs. These receptors were obtained from a human donor with multiple sclerosis.

The gene calls are TRBV3-1 and TRBJ1-2, with 8 positions matching TRBD1. CDR3 size: 16 residues. Germline V lookup: CDR1 LGHDT, CDR2 YNNKEL (reference sequence). J lost 1 base, V lost 5 bases, and 9 bases had no gene match. The chain's CDR3 is CASSAWTGQDNYGYTF. The DNA of the CDR3 is TGTGCCAGCAGCGCGTGGACAGGGCAAGATAACTATGGCTACACCTTC.

The chain joins TRBV20-1 to TRBJ1-6; D is ambiguous. CDR3 size: 13 residues. Deletions cut 4 bases from V and 0 bases from J, with 4 bases between. CDR1 is DFQATT and CDR2 is SNEGSKA in the germline V gene (reference sequence). The CDR3, as DNA: TGCAGTGCTAAAAGCTCCTATAATTCACCCCTCCACTTT. It translates to CSAKSSYNSPLHF.

The rearrangement links TRBV3-1 to TRBJ2-7; the D gene is possibly TRBD1 (6 bases). Germline V gene lookup returns CDR1 LGHDT and CDR2 YNNKEL (reference sequence). V lost 4 bases, J lost 0 bases, and 10 bases lay in between. The length of the CDR3 is 14 residues. Written as DNA, the CDR3 is TGTGCCAGCAGCCCTTGGACAGACTCCTACGAGCAGTACTTC. Its protein is CASSPWTDSYEQYF.

The rearrangement links TRBV9 to TRBJ2-1, with TRBD2 matching over 10 bases. The CDR3 has 16 residues. J was trimmed by 4 bases and V by 0 bases; bases with no gene match: 4. From germline, CDR1 is SGDLS and CDR2 YYNGEE. The CDR3 sequence is CASSVALAGIYNEQFF. In DNA form, the CDR3 reads TGTGCCAGCAGCGTAGCACTAGCGGGGATATACAATGAGCAGTTCTTC.

The rearrangement joins TRBV5-1 to TRBJ2-7; 8 bases line up with TRBD2. CDR1 is SGHRS and CDR2 is YFSETQ in the germline V gene. The CDR3 is 15 amino acids. J was trimmed by 2 bases and V by 4 bases; bases with no gene match: 8. CDR3 DNA: TGCGCCAGCAGCACGCTGCCGGGGGGGCCCTACGAGCAGTACTTC. Its translation: CASSTLPGGPYEQYF.

The gene calls are TRBV11-2 and TRBJ1-1, with 7 bases matching TRBD1. The trim removed 5 bases at V and 7 bases at J, leaving 13 bases unmatched. Germline CDR1 is SGHAT and CDR2 is FQNNGV. This CDR3 has 15 residues. The CDR3 DNA sequence: TGTGCCAGCAGCCCTCGAGGGGGCTTGTACGGTGAAGCTTTCTTT. Its translation: CASSPRGGLYGEAFF.

The J gene is TRBJ2-7, the V gene TRBV27; TRBD1 aligns across 8 bases. Looked up from germline, CDR1 is MNHEY and CDR2 is SMNVEV (reference sequence). V lost 7 bases and J lost 3; bases outside the gene matches: 8. The CDR3 spans 14 residues. The DNA for the CDR3 is TGTGCCAGCATCCCCGGGACAGGACACTACGAGCAGTACTTC. It specifies CASIPGTGHYEQYF.

This chain uses TRBV27 with TRBJ1-5; D unresolved. This CDR3 region has 15 residues. V was trimmed by 5 bases and J by 5 bases, leaving 16 bases between them. Germline-derived CDR1 and CDR2 are MNHEY and SMNVEV (reference sequence). CDR3 DNA sequence: TGTGCCAGCAGTCCCTCTACTCTATGGGATCAGCCCCAGCATTTT. Its translation: CASSPSTLWDQPQHF.

The chain links TRBV20-1 to TRBJ1-1; D ambiguous. Trimming pared 3 bases from V and 0 bases from J, leaving 5 bases between. The CDR3 consists of 12 residues. Germline lookup yields CDR1 DFQATT and CDR2 SNEGSKA (reference sequence). The CDR3 here is CSASAMNTEAFF. The CDR3 coding sequence is TGCAGTGCTAGCGCCATGAACACTGAAGCTTTCTTT.

The V and J genes are TRBV3-1 and TRBJ1-6; D is undetermined. The CDR3 length is 14 residues. V was trimmed by 4 bases and J by 6 bases, leaving 10 bases between them. The germline V gene has CDR1 LGHDT and CDR2 YNNKEL (reference sequence). CDR3 protein: CASSLEASNSPLHF. The CDR3 DNA follows: TGTGCCAGCAGCCTCGAGGCAAGTAATTCACCCCTCCACTTT.

This chain uses TRBV13 with TRBJ2-7; no firm D call. CDR1 is PRHDT, CDR2 FYEKMQ, per germline (reference sequence). V lost 6 bases and J 3 bases, leaving 18 bases between the germline ends. The CDR3 is 15 residues long. This CDR3 reads CASSYSSSLLYEQYF. The CDR3 coding sequence is TGTGCCAGCAGTTATAGCAGCTCCCTCCTCTACGAGCAGTACTTC.

The chain employs TRBV4-3 and TRBJ2-1; TRBD2 matches at 12 bases. V lost 1 base and J lost 5; bases outside the gene matches: 3. Germline V gene lookup returns CDR1 LGHNA and CDR2 YSLEER. CDR3 length equals 16 residues. CDR3 sequence (DNA): TGCGCCAGCAGCCAAGCCCTAGCGGGGGGGAACAATGAGCAGTTCTTC. Translation gives CASSQALAGGNNEQFF.

The genes are TRBV30 and TRBJ2-7; D ambiguous. This CDR3 spans 12 amino acids. Germline V CDR1 and CDR2: GTSNPN, SVGIG (reference sequence). Trimming took off 5 bases at V and 3 bases at J, with 11 bases between the two ends. CDR3 loop: CAWGPTGYEQYF. In nucleotides, the CDR3 is TGTGCCTGGGGACCCACCGGCTACGAGCAGTACTTC.

J is TRBJ2-7 and V is TRBV18; D perhaps matches TRBD1 (5 bases). This CDR3 comprises 13 residues. Trimming took 3 bases from V and 5 from J, leaving 11 bases between them. The V gene's germline CDR1 is KGHSH and CDR2 LQKENI. The CDR3 loop is CASSPAREDEQYF. CDR3 nucleotide sequence: TGTGCCAGCTCACCGGCCAGGGAAGACGAGCAGTACTTC.

The CDR3 loop is CSARAVTSTDTQYF. DNA for the CDR3: TGCAGTGCACGAGCGGTAACGAGCACAGATACGCAGTATTTT. V is TRBV20-1 and J is TRBJ2-3; D is possibly TRBD2 (5 bases). Between the trimmed V and J ends, which lost 6 bases and 0 bases, there was a span of 13 bases. The CDR3 runs to 14 residues. Germline V gene data show CDR1 as DFQATT and CDR2 as SNEGSKA (reference sequence).

The chain recombines TRBV5-1 with TRBJ2-7; 8 bases are a match to TRBD1. The length of the CDR3 is 14 residues. Trimming took 2 bases from V and 6 from J; bases not matched to a gene: 7. Germline assignment: CDR1 SGHRS and CDR2 YFSETQ. For the CDR3, the DNA is TGCGCCAGCAGCTTCCGGGACAGGACGACCGAGCAGTACTTC. Amino acids: CASSFRDRTTEQYF.